These 13 T cell receptor beta chains were all obtained from the same sample, sequenced in a study of early T cells in non-severe SARS-CoV-2 infection. MiXCR, applied by TCRdb to the 5' RACE reads, yields one record per CDR3 protein. The sample carries about 64,000 distinct CDR3 sequences, approximately 9.2% recorded once. Sequenced here: whole blood, sampled at baseline. The receptors derive from an adult who was a healthcare worker with PCR-confirmed SARS-CoV-2 infection or an uninfected control (not recorded which).

The chain is built from TRBV18 and TRBJ1-5, with 9 bases lining up with TRBD1. Trimming removed 3 bases from V and 1 base from J; junction bases left unmatched: 7. The germline CDR1 and CDR2 sequences are KGHSH and LQKENI. CDR3 length: 17 amino acids. Here the CDR3 reads CASSPGDRVPSNQPQHF. For the CDR3, the DNA is TGTGCCAGCTCACCCGGGGACAGGGTTCCGAGCAATCAGCCCCAGCATTTT.

This clonotype was recorded at least ten times. This rearrangement joins TRBV11-2 to TRBJ2-7; 7 nucleotides match TRBD2. The CDR3 consists of 14 residues. Losses at the gene ends were 2 bases for V and 4 bases for J; bases not matched to a gene: 5. Germline V gene data show CDR1 as SGHAT and CDR2 as FQNNGV. CDR3 protein: CASSLQHGRYEQYF. As DNA, the CDR3 is TGTGCCAGCAGCTTACAGCACGGGAGGTACGAGCAGTACTTC.

The sample holds a few counts of this clonotype. This chain links TRBV4-1 with TRBJ1-1, with 7 bases aligning to TRBD1. Looked up from germline, CDR1 is MGHRA and CDR2 is YSYEKL. This CDR3 region has 15 residues. Germline trimming cut 6 bases from V and 1 base from J; bases unmatched to any gene: 8. The DNA of the CDR3 is TGCGCCAGCAGTCGCCCCGACAGGGAGAACACTGAAGCTTTCTTT. It encodes CASSRPDRENTEAFF.

This clonotype appeared many times. This chain joins TRBV7-2 and TRBJ1-1; D unclear. CDR3 length: 13 residues. CDR1 and CDR2 from the germline V gene are SGHTA and FQGNSA. V lost 3 bases, J lost 0 bases, and 5 bases lay in between. The CDR3 region has the DNA TGTGCCAGCAGCTTTACGGTGAACACTGAAGCTTTCTTT. This gives the protein CASSFTVNTEAFF.

CDR3 in DNA: TGTGCCGAAGGACAGGGCTCTGGAAACACCATATATTTT. Translation gives CAEGQGSGNTIYF. V and J are TRBV7-9 and TRBJ1-3; 8 nucleotides agree with TRBD1. The trim removed 11 bases at V and 0 bases at J, leaving 3 bases unmatched. This CDR3 region has 13 residues. Germline assignment: CDR1 SEHNR and CDR2 FQNEAQ (reference sequence).

The J gene is TRBJ2-7, the V gene TRBV27; 12 bases agree with TRBD2. The CDR3 contains 16 residues. V dropped 3 bases and J dropped 4; count of bases not matched to a gene: 7. In germline, CDR1 is MNHEY, CDR2 SMNVEV (reference sequence). CDR3 nucleotides: TGTGCCAGCAGTTTGATGCCCGGGACTAGCGGGTACGAGCAGTACTTC. Translated, it gives CASSLMPGTSGYEQYF.

The chain uses TRBV10-3 and TRBJ2-6; D is tentatively TRBD1 or TRBD2 (5 bases each). V lost 6 bases, J lost 0 bases, and 12 bases lay in between. This CDR3 spans 16 amino acids. Germline V lookup: CDR1 ENHRY, CDR2 SYGVKD. CDR3 nucleotides: TGTGCCATCAGCCCCCCAGGGACCTCTGGGGCCAACGTCCTGACTTTC. Translating it yields CAISPPGTSGANVLTF.

The chain recombines TRBV5-1 with TRBJ2-1, with D unresolved. The CDR3 contains 17 residues. Trimming took off 3 bases at V and 0 bases at J, with 16 bases between the two ends. Germline lookup yields CDR1 SGHRS and CDR2 YFSETQ. This CDR3 reads CASSSEGRGSSYNEQFF. The DNA for the CDR3 is TGCGCCAGCAGCTCGGAAGGGCGCGGAAGCTCCTACAATGAGCAGTTCTTC. Based on the CDR3 plus reference TRBV5-1 and TRBJ2-1, the full variable domain is KAGVTQTPRYLIKTRGQQVTLSCSPISGHRSVSWYQQTPGQGLQFLFEYFSETQRNKGNFPGRFSGRQFSNSRSEMNVSTLELGDSALYLCASSSEGRGSSYNEQFFGPGTRLTVL.

This clonotype has more than one count but fewer than ten. The rearrangement joins TRBV5-6 to TRBJ2-1; no clear D. The CDR3 length is 15 residues. V lost 3 bases to trimming and J lost 1 base, with 11 bases between them. Per germline, CDR1 SGHDT and CDR2 YYEEEE. This CDR3 reads CASSSFIISYNEQFF. The CDR3 region has the DNA TGTGCCAGCAGCTCCTTCATAATATCCTACAATGAGCAGTTCTTC. The full variable domain, completed using reference TRBV5-6 and TRBJ2-1, is DAGVTQSPTHLIKTRGQQVTLRCSPKSGHDTVSWYQQALGQGPQFIFQYYEEEERQRGNFPDRFSGHQFPNYSSELNVNALLLGDSALYLCASSSFIISYNEQFFGPGTRLTVL.

This clonotype was recorded many times. V usage is TRBV11-2 and J usage is TRBJ2-3; D is uncertain. This CDR3 has 12 residues. The V gene lost 7 bases and the J gene lost 2 bases, with 7 bases spanning the gap. Germline V gene lookup returns CDR1 SGHAT and CDR2 FQNNGV. CDR3 coding DNA: TGTGCCAGCACCCCATACACAGATACGCAGTATTTT. Translation: CASTPYTDTQYF.

The sample holds many counts of this clonotype. The chain couples TRBV19 to TRBJ1-5; 7 nucleotides align to TRBD1. The CDR3 runs to 14 residues. The junction had 7 bases not matched to a gene; V was cut back by 4 bases and J by 7 bases. In germline, CDR1 is LNHDA, CDR2 SQIVND (reference sequence). The CDR3 reads CASSTTGDGQPQHF. Here the CDR3 DNA reads TGTGCCAGTAGTACCACAGGGGACGGACAGCCCCAGCATTTT.

There are many counts of this clonotype. This chain connects TRBV20-1 to TRBJ2-7, with 8 bases identical to TRBD1. Germline V gene lookup returns CDR1 DFQATT and CDR2 SNEGSKA (reference sequence). The CDR3 spans 13 residues. V gave up 6 bases and J gave up 4 bases; unmatched junction bases: 8. CDR3 bases: TGCAGTGCGGGGCGGGACAGGCGGTACGAGCAGTACTTC. Encoded protein: CSAGRDRRYEQYF.

This clonotype has ten or more counts. The chain has TRBV11-2 and TRBJ1-3, with a possible D match to TRBD1 (5 bases). The CDR3 has 16 residues. V was cut by 0 bases and J by 0 bases, with 9 bases left in between. CDR1 is SGHAT, CDR2 FQNNGV, per germline. CDR3 protein: CASSLDRGSSGNTIYF. CDR3 DNA sequence: TGTGCCAGCAGCTTAGATCGGGGCAGCTCTGGAAACACCATATATTTT.